This TCR beta chain was recovered during a study of blood T cell repertoires in COVID-19. Study as a whole: Samples of COVID-19 (acute and convalescent) were obtained from the United States, Italy and Spain. The analysed material was cDNA or gDNA that came from T cells, B-cell-depleted T cells, or PBMCs.

Per the study methods: Estimation of nucleated cell counts relied on the amplification of reference gene primers. Libraries were prepared by immunoSEQ multiplex PCR; TCRdb keeps only in-frame clonotypes and omits some of them. V and J calls plus clone size are reproduced from that table; the DNA served to infer D and trimming. Of a few hundred thousand clones in the sample, around 86% were seen once. The clonotype comes from an elderly man with acute or convalescent COVID-19. Sequencing used peripheral blood.

Written as DNA, the CDR3 is TGCAGCGCTCGGGAGTTGAATGAGCAGTTCTTC. The encoded protein is CSARELNEQFF. This sequence joins TRBV20-1 and TRBJ2-1; D perhaps matches TRBD2 (6 bases). The CDR3 is made up of 11 amino acids. Germline-derived CDR1 and CDR2 are DFQATT and SNEGSKA (reference sequence).